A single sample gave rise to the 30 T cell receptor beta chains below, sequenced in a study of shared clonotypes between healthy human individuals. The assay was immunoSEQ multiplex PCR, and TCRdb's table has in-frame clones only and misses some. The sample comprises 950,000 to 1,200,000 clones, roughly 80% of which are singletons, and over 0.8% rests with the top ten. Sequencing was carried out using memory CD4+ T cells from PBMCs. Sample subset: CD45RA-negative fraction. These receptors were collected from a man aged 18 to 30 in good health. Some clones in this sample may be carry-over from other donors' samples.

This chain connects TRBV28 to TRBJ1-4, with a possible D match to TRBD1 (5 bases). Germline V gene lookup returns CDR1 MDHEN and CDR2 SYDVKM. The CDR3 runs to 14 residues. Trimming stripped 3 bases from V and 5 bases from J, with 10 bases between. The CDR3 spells CASSFGDQNEKLFF. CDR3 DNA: TGTGCCAGCAGTTTTGGGGACCAAAATGAAAAACTGTTTTTT.

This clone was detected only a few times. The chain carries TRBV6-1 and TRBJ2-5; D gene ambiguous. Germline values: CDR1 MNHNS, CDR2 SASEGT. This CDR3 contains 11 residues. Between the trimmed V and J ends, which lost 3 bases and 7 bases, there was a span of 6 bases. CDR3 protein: CASSESGTQYF. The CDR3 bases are TGTGCCAGCAGTGAGAGTGGGACCCAGTACTTC.

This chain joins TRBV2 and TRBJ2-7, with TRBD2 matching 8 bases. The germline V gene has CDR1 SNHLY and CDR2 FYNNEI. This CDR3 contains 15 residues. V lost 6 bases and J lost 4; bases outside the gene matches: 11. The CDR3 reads CASRDGTSASYEQYF. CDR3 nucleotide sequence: TGTGCCAGCAGAGACGGGACTAGTGCTTCTTACGAGCAGTACTTC.

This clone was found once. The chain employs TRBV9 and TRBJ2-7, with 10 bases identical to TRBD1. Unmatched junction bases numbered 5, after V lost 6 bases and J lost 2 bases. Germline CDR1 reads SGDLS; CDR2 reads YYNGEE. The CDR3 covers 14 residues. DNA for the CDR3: TGTGCCAGCAACCGACAGGGGGCCGCCTACGAGCAGTACTTC. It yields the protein CASNRQGAAYEQYF.

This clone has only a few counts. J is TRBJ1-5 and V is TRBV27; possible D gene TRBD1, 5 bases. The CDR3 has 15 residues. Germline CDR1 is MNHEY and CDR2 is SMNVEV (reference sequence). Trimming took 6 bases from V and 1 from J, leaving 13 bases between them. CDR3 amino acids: CASSLGVGSNQPQHF. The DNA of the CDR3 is TGTGCCAGCAGCCTAGGGGTGGGGAGCAATCAGCCCCAGCATTTT.

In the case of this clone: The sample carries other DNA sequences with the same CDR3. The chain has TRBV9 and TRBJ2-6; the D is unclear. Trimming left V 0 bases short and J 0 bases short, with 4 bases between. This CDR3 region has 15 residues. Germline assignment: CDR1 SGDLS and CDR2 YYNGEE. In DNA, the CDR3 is TGTGCCAGCAGCGTAGTGGGCTCTGGGGCCAACGTCCTGACTTTC. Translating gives CASSVVGSGANVLTF.

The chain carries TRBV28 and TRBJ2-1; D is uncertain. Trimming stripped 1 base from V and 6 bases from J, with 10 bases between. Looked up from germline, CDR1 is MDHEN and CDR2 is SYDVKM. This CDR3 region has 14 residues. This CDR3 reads CASSLSGSRNEQFF. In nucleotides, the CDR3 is TGTGCCAGCAGTTTATCAGGTAGTCGCAATGAGCAGTTCTTC.

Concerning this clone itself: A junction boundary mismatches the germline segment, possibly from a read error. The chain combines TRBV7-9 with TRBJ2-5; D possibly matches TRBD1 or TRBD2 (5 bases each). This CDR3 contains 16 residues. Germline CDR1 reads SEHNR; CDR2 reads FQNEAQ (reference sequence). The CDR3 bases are TGTGCCAGCAGCCCTGGGGCAGGGAGACCACAAGGGACCCAGTACTTC. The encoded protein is CASSPGAGRPQGTQYF.

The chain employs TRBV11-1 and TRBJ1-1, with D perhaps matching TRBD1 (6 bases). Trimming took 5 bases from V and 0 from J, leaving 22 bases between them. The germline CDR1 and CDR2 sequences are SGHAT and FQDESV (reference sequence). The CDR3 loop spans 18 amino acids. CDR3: CASSGHGGPFSMNTEAFF. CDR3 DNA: TGTGCCAGCAGCGGACACGGGGGGCCCTTTTCTATGAACACTGAAGCTTTCTTT.

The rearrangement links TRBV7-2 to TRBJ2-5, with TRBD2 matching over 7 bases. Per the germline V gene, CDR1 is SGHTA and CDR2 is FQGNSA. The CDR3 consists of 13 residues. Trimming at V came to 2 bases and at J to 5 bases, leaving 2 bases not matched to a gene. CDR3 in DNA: TGTGCCAGCAGCTTATACGGGAGGGAGACCCAGTACTTC. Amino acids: CASSLYGRETQYF.

CDR3 sequence reads: CASSDAVDTQYF. As DNA, the CDR3 is TGTGCCAGCAGCGATGCCGTGGATACGCAGTATTTT. V is TRBV7-2 and J is TRBJ2-3, with D unclear. Trimming pared 5 bases from V and 6 bases from J, leaving 9 bases between. The CDR3 covers 12 residues. Germline CDR1 reads SGHTA; CDR2 reads FQGNSA.

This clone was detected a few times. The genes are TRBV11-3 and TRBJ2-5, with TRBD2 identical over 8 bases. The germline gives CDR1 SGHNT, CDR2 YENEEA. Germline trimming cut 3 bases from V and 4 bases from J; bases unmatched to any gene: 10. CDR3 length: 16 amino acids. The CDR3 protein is CASSFSFRAGAETQYF. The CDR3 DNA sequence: TGTGCCAGCAGCTTCTCTTTCCGAGCGGGAGCAGAGACCCAGTACTTC.

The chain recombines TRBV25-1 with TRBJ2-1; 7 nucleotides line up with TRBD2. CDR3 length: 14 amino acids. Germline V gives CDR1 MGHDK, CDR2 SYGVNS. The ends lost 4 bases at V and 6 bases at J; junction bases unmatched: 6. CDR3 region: CASSASGALNEQFF. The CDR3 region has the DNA TGTGCCAGCAGTGCTAGCGGAGCACTCAATGAGCAGTTCTTC.

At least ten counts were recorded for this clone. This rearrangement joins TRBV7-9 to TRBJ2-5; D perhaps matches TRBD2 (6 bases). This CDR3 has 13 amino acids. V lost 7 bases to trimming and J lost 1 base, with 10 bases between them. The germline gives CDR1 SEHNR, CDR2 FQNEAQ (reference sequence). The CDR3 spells CASTLGGQETQYF. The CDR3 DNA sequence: TGTGCCAGCACCCTGGGGGGCCAAGAGACCCAGTACTTC.

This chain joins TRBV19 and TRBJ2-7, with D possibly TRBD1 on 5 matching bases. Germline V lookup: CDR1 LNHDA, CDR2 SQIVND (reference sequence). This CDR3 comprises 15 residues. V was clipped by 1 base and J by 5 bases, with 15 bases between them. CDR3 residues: CASSIGGHRRDEQYF. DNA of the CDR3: TGTGCCAGTAGTATAGGAGGACACCGCCGCGACGAGCAGTACTTC.

The CDR3 DNA reads as TGTGCCAGCTGCCCGTTGGGGACTGGCTCCTACGAGCAGTACTTC. Protein product: CASCPLGTGSYEQYF. V and J are TRBV6-1 and TRBJ2-7; tentative D call: TRBD2 (6 bases). Germline CDR1 is MNHNS and CDR2 is SASEGT. The V end lost 8 bases, the J end lost 0 bases, and 17 bases lay between the germline ends. This CDR3 spans 15 amino acids.

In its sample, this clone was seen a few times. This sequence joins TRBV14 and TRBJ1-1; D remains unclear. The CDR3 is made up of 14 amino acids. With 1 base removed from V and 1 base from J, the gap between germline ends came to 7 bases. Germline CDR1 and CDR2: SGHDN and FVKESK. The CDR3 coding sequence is TGTGCCAGCAGCCAAGGCCCAGCGAACACTGAAGCTTTCTTT. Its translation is CASSQGPANTEAFF.

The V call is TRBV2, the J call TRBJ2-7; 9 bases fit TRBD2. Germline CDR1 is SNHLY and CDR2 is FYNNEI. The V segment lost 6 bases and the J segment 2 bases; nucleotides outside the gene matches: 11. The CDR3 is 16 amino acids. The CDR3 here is CASSAGGLAPPYEQYF. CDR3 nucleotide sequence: TGTGCCAGCAGCGCAGGGGGACTAGCCCCCCCCTACGAGCAGTACTTC.

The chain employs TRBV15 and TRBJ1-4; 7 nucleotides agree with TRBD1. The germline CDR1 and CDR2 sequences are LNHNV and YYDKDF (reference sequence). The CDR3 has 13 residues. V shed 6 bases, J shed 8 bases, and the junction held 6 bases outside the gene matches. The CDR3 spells CATSRDRGEKLFF. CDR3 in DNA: TGTGCCACCAGTAGGGACAGAGGGGAAAAACTGTTTTTT. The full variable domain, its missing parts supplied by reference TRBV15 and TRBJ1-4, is DAMVIQNPRYQVTQFGKPVTLSCSQTLNHNVMYWYQQKSSQAPKLLFHYYDKDFNNEADTPDNFQSRRPNTSFCFLDIRSPGLGDTAMYLCATSRDRGEKLFFGSGTQLSVL.

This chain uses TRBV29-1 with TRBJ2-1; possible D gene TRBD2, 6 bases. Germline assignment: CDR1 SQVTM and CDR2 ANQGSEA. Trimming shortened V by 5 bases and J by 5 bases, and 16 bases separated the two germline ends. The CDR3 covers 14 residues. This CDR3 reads CSVSPPGRNNEQFF. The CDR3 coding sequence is TGCAGCGTTTCACCCCCAGGGAGGAACAATGAGCAGTTCTTC.

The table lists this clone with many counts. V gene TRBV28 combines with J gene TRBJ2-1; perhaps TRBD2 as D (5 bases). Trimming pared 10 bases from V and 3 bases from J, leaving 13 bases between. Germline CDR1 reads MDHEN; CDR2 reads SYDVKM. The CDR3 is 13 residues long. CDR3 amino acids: CATQEGNYNEQFF. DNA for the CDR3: TGTGCCACCCAAGAGGGCAACTACAATGAGCAGTTCTTC. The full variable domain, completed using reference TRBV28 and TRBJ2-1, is DVKVTQSSRYLVKRTGEKVFLECVQDMDHENMFWYRQDPGLGLRLIYFSYDVKMKEKGDIPEGYSVSREKKERFSLILESASTNQTSMYLCATQEGNYNEQFFGPGTRLTVL.

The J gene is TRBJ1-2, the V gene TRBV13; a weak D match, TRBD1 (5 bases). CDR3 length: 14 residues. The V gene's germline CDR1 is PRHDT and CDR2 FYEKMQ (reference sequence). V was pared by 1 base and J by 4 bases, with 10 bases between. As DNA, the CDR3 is TGTGCCAGCAGCTTAGTACAGGCTGGCTATGGCTACACCTTC. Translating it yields CASSLVQAGYGYTF.

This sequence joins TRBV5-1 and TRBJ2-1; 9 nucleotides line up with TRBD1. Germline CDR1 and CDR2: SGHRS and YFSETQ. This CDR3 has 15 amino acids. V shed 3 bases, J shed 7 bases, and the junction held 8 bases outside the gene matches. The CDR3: CASSYKQGAQNEQFF. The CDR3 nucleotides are TGCGCCAGCAGCTATAAACAGGGGGCGCAGAATGAGCAGTTCTTC.

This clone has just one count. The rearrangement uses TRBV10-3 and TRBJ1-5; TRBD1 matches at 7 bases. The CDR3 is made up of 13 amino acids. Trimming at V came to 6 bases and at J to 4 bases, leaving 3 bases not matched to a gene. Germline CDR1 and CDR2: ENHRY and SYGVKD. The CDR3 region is CAIRTGVNQPQHF. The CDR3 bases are TGTGCCATCAGAACAGGGGTAAATCAGCCCCAGCATTTT.

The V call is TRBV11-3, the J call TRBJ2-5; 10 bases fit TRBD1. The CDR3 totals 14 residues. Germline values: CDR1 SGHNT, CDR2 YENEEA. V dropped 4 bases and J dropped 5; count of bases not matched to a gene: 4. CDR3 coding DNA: TGTGCCAGCAGCTCGGGACAGGGGAAGGAGACCCAGTACTTC. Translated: CASSSGQGKETQYF.

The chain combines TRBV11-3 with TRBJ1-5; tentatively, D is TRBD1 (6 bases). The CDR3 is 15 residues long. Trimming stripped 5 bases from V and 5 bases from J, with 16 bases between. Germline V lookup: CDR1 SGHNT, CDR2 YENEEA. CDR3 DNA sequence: TGTGCCAGCAGCCTATGGGACATAGGGGATCAGCCCCAGCATTTT. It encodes CASSLWDIGDQPQHF.

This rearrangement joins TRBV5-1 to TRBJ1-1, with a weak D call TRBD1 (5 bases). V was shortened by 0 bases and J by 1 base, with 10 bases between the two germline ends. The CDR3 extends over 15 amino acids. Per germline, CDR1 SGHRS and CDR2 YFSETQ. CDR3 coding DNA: TGCGCCAGCAGCTTGGTCGTGGGGCAGAACACTGAAGCTTTCTTT. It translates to CASSLVVGQNTEAFF.

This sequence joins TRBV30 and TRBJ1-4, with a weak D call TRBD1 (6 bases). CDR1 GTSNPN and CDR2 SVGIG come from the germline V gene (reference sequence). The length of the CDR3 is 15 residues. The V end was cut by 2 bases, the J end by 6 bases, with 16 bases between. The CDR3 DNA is TGTGCCTGGAGTAAGACCCCAGGGGTGTATGAAAAACTGTTTTTT. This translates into CAWSKTPGVYEKLFF.

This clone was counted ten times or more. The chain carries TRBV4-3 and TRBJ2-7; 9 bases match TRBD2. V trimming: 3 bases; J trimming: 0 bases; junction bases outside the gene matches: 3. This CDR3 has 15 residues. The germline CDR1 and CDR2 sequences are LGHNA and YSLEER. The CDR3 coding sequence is TGCGCCAGCAGCCAGAATAGCGGGAGCTCCTACGAGCAGTACTTC. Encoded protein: CASSQNSGSSYEQYF.

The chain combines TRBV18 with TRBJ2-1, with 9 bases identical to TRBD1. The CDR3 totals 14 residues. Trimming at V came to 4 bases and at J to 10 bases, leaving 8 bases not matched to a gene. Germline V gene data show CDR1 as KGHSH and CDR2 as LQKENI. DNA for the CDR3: TGTGCCAGCTCACTCCAAGGGACAGGGATCGAGCAGTTCTTC. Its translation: CASSLQGTGIEQFF.